A single sample gave rise to the 19 T cell receptor beta chains below, sequenced in a study of tumor-infiltrating lymphocytes in localized non-small cell lung cancer. Clones were sequenced by immunoSEQ multiplex PCR, and TCRdb holds only the in-frame ones, with some missing. Altogether 10,000 to 12,000 clones are present, 50% to 70% being singletons, with the ten largest covering around 9.1%. Material for sequencing was lung tumor tissue. The receptors shown here come from a human donor with non-small cell lung cancer.

The chain is built from TRBV4-3 and TRBJ2-3; D is uncertain. The ends were cut back, 2 bases at V and 2 bases at J, with 5 bases in the middle. This CDR3 region has 13 residues. Per the germline V gene, CDR1 is LGHNA and CDR2 is YSLEER. In DNA form, the CDR3 reads TGCGCCAGCAGCCAACAAGACACAGATACGCAGTATTTT. Translated, it gives CASSQQDTDTQYF.

The CDR3 here is CASSQDIDGLYYGYTF. CDR3 in DNA: TGCGCCAGCAGCCAAGATATAGACGGATTATACTATGGCTACACCTTC. This chain joins TRBV4-1 and TRBJ1-2; D gene unclear. Germline CDR1 reads MGHRA; CDR2 reads YSYEKL. The germline V and J ends were trimmed by 0 bases and 3 bases, with 14 bases remaining between them. The CDR3 covers 16 residues.

This sequence joins TRBV7-2 and TRBJ2-1; 9 bases are a match to TRBD2. With V trimmed by 5 bases and J by 9 bases, 14 bases remained unmatched. The CDR3 runs 16 residues. CDR1 and CDR2 (germline): SGHTA, FQGNSA. In DNA form, the CDR3 reads TGTGCCAGCAGCCAACTCGCAGGCGGGAGGGTGGGTGAGCAGTTCTTC. Translating it yields CASSQLAGGRVGEQFF.

This clone was counted a few times. The rearrangement joins TRBV5-6 to TRBJ2-7; the match to TRBD2 covers 7 bases. Per germline, CDR1 SGHDT and CDR2 YYEEEE. V trimming: 4 bases; J trimming: 0 bases; junction bases outside the gene matches: 4. CDR3 length: 14 amino acids. The CDR3 nucleotides are TGTGCCAGCAGCCTGGGGGGGGACTCCTACGAGCAGTACTTC. This codes for CASSLGGDSYEQYF. The whole variable domain, remainder taken from reference TRBV5-6 and TRBJ2-7, is DAGVTQSPTHLIKTRGQQVTLRCSPKSGHDTVSWYQQALGQGPQFIFQYYEEEERQRGNFPDRFSGHQFPNYSSELNVNALLLGDSALYLCASSLGGDSYEQYFGPGTRLTVT.

In this sample, this clone turned up a few times. The gene calls are TRBV5-1 and TRBJ1-1; no clear D. Germline CDR1 SGHRS, CDR2 YFSETQ. CDR3 size: 14 residues. Trimming removed 0 bases at V and 0 bases at J, with 6 bases between. The CDR3 reads CASSLDGMNTEAFF. CDR3 DNA sequence: TGCGCCAGCAGCTTGGACGGTATGAACACTGAAGCTTTCTTT.

This clone was observed a few times. The chain employs TRBV7-2 and TRBJ2-2; D not resolved. This CDR3 is 16 amino acids long. V was clipped by 2 bases and J by 2 bases, with 12 bases between them. Germline CDR1 and CDR2: SGHTA and FQGNSA. The CDR3 here is CASSLNPPYNTGELFF. CDR3 sequence (DNA): TGTGCCAGCAGCTTAAACCCCCCATATAACACCGGGGAGCTGTTTTTT.

The rearrangement joins TRBV5-1 to TRBJ1-3; 7 nucleotides align to TRBD1. The CDR3 is made up of 14 amino acids. CDR1 and CDR2 from the germline V gene are SGHRS and YFSETQ. J was trimmed by 4 bases and V by 3 bases; bases with no gene match: 4. CDR3 nucleotide sequence: TGCGCCAGCAGCTCACAGGGGACCGGAAACACCATATATTTT. Translated: CASSSQGTGNTIYF. The full variable domain, rest sourced from reference TRBV5-1 and TRBJ1-3, is KAGVTQTPRYLIKTRGQQVTLSCSPISGHRSVSWYQQTPGQGLQFLFEYFSETQRNKGNFPGRFSGRQFSNSRSEMNVSTLELGDSALYLCASSSQGTGNTIYFGEGSWLTVV.

The rearrangement links TRBV7-2 to TRBJ2-3; 9 nucleotides agree with TRBD2. Trimming took 0 bases from V and 3 from J; bases not matched to a gene: 1. The CDR3 covers 15 residues. CDR1 is SGHTA and CDR2 is FQGNSA in the germline V gene. The CDR3 DNA is TGTGCCAGCAGCTTAGCTAGCGGGAGAACAGATACGCAGTATTTT. Translating gives CASSLASGRTDTQYF.

This clone has more than one count but fewer than ten. The rearrangement joins TRBV7-2 to TRBJ2-1; 10 nucleotides agree with TRBD1. Per the germline V gene, CDR1 is SGHTA and CDR2 is FQGNSA. The CDR3 sequence is 16 residues long. The V gene end was trimmed by 1 base and the J gene end by 3 bases; junction bases not matched to a gene: 3. CDR3 DNA: TGTGCCAGCAGCTTAGTTGGACAGGGGGGCTACAATGAGCAGTTCTTC. Translating it yields CASSLVGQGGYNEQFF.

The chain recombines TRBV13 with TRBJ2-7, with D hard to call. V was trimmed by 0 bases and J by 3 bases, leaving 15 bases between them. Germline V gene lookup returns CDR1 PRHDT and CDR2 FYEKMQ (reference sequence). The CDR3 loop spans 16 amino acids. The CDR3 sequence: CASSLGGRGRNYEQYF. Here the CDR3 DNA reads TGTGCCAGCAGCTTAGGGGGTCGCGGCAGAAACTACGAGCAGTACTTC.

J is TRBJ1-5 and V is TRBV19; D is possibly TRBD1 (5 bases). The V end was cut by 3 bases, the J end by 3 bases, with 9 bases between. CDR1 and CDR2 (germline): LNHDA, SQIVND (reference sequence). The CDR3 length is 14 residues. CDR3 DNA: TGTGCCAGTAGTATGTGGGGCCCCAATCAGCCCCAGCATTTT. Residues: CASSMWGPNQPQHF.

The chain joins TRBV29-1 to TRBJ2-5; D is possibly TRBD1 (5 bases). V was clipped by 2 bases and J by 4 bases, with 8 bases between them. This CDR3 is 12 amino acids long. Germline V gives CDR1 SQVTM, CDR2 ANQGSEA. The CDR3 loop is CSVEHRGETQYF. The CDR3 DNA follows: TGCAGCGTTGAACATAGGGGAGAGACCCAGTACTTC.

Remarks on this clone: A read error may produce the germline difference seen at one junction end. V gene TRBV7-2 combines with J gene TRBJ2-5; D is uncertain. Germline assignment: CDR1 SGHTA and CDR2 FQGNSA. There are 13 residues in the CDR3. Here the CDR3 reads CASSLTQQGTQYF. DNA for the CDR3: TGTGCCAGCAGCTTAACCCAGCAAGGGACCCAGTACTTC.

The chain employs TRBV2 and TRBJ1-2; the D is unclear. The CDR3 is 12 amino acids. The germline gives CDR1 SNHLY, CDR2 FYNNEI. V dropped 7 bases and J dropped 8 bases, with 14 bases sitting between them. For the CDR3, the DNA is TGTGCCAGCACCCTCCGGGGAGACGGCTACACCTTC. Protein product: CASTLRGDGYTF.

The chain uses TRBV7-2 and TRBJ1-3; D remains ambiguous. Trimming pared 0 bases from V and 0 bases from J, leaving 9 bases between. The CDR3 consists of 16 residues. Per germline, CDR1 SGHTA and CDR2 FQGNSA. The CDR3: CASSLAALSSGNTIYF. The CDR3 DNA follows: TGTGCCAGCAGCTTAGCAGCGCTCTCCTCTGGAAACACCATATATTTT.

This chain uses TRBV2 with TRBJ2-5; D possibly corresponds to TRBD1 (5 bases). The CDR3 is 14 residues long. V was cut by 5 bases and J by 3 bases, with 13 bases left in between. Germline V gene data show CDR1 as SNHLY and CDR2 as FYNNEI. CDR3 residues: CASSPQASEETQYF. The CDR3 DNA reads as TGTGCCAGCAGTCCACAGGCGTCCGAAGAGACCCAGTACTTC. Supplemented by reference TRBV2 and TRBJ2-5, the full variable domain reads EPEVTQTPSHQVTQMGQEVILRCVPISNHLYFYWYRQILGQKVEFLVSFYNNEISEKSEIFDDQFSVERPDGSNFTLKIRSTKLEDSAMYFCASSPQASEETQYFGPGTRLLVL.

The sample holds one count of this clone. This chain joins TRBV5-4 and TRBJ2-1, with 7 bases identical to TRBD2. From germline, CDR1 is SGHNT and CDR2 YYREEE (reference sequence). J was trimmed by 5 bases and V by 4 bases; bases with no gene match: 6. The CDR3 runs to 14 residues. Here the CDR3 reads CASSNRDYHNEQFF. DNA of the CDR3: TGTGCCAGCAGCAACCGGGACTACCACAATGAGCAGTTCTTC. Looking up the rest from reference TRBV5-4 and TRBJ2-1 gives the full variable domain: ETGVTQSPTHLIKTRGQQVTLRCSSQSGHNTVSWYQQALGQGPQFIFQYYREEENGRGNFPPRFSGLQFPNYSSELNVNALELDDSALYLCASSNRDYHNEQFFGPGTRLTVL.

The genes are TRBV18 and TRBJ1-5; tentative D call: TRBD1 (5 bases). This CDR3 spans 15 amino acids. V dropped 2 bases and J dropped 5 bases, with 13 bases sitting between them. Looked up from germline, CDR1 is KGHSH and CDR2 is LQKENI. Here the CDR3 reads CASSPNLLGDQPQHF. CDR3 sequence (DNA): TGTGCCAGCTCACCAAATCTCCTGGGGGATCAGCCCCAGCATTTT.

The chain's CDR3 is CASSTLPETQYF. CDR3 bases: TGTGCCAGCAGCACGCTGCCAGAGACCCAGTACTTC. The rearrangement links TRBV7-2 to TRBJ2-5; D is ambiguous. This CDR3 comprises 12 residues. The V and J ends lost 5 bases and 4 bases respectively, with 8 bases between them. Germline V gene data show CDR1 as SGHTA and CDR2 as FQGNSA.